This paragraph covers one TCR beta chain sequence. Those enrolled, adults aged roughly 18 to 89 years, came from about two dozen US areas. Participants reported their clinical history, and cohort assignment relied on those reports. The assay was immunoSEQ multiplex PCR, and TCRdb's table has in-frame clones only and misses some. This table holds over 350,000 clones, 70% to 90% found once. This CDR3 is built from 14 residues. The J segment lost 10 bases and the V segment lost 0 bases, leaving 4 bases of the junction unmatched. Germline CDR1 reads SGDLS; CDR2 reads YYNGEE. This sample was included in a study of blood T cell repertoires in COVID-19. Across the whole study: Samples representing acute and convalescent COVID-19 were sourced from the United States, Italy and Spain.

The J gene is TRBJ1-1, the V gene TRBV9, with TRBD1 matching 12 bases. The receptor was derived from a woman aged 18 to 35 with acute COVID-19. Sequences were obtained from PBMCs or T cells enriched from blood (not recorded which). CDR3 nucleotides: TGTGCCAGCAGCGTAGAAGGGACAGGGGGCCGAGCTTTCTTT. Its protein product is CASSVEGTGGRAFF.